This T cell receptor (beta chain) was captured by sequencing in a study of human T cells and chemical hapten exposure. On the study more broadly: Small pooled library volume differences chiefly drove per-sample TCR yield variation.

Time point in this sample: healthy volunteer bleed at 6 weeks. The total RNA was obtained from whole blood that was not fractionated. Unique molecular identifiers were affixed to discrete cDNA molecules within the library. In the authors' methods: Individual samples carried between roughly 20,000 and 690,600 TCRs, with roughly 95,000 as the median. A single record per CDR3 protein comes from TCRdb applying MiXCR to the RACE reads. TCRdb, rather than the study authors, made the V and J calls. The sample holds more than 35,000 distinct CDR3 sequences, 3.7% seen once. Findings of the study overall: Counts of TCRs above 1 in 1000 frequency stayed unchanged with DPC sensitization.

This clonotype was detected many times. What it recognizes is unknown. Germline CDR1 is DFQATT and CDR2 is SNEGSKA (reference sequence). V was clipped by 0 bases and J by 10 bases; unmatched bases: 17. This CDR3 is built from 18 residues. The rearrangement uses TRBV20-1 and TRBJ2-1, with 11 bases that match TRBD1. Material: whole blood. This TCR was sampled from a human donor in good health. Some clones in this sample may be carry-over from other donors' samples. Here the CDR3 DNA reads TGCAGTGCTAGAGATCCTGGACAGGGGGCGCTTAGCTTGGGGGAGCAGTTCTTC. As protein: CSARDPGQGALSLGEQFF.